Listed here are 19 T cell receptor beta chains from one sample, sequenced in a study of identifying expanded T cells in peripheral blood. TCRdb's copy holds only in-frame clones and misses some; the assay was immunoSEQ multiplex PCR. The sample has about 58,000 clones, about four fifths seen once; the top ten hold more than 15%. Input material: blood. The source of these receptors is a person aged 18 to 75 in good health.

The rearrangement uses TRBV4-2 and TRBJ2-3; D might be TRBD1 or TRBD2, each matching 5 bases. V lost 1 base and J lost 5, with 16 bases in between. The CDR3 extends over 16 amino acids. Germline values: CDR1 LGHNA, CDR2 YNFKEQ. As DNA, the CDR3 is TGTGCCAGCAGCCAAGGGGGAGACAGTTATGAAGATACGCAGTATTTT. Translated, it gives CASSQGGDSYEDTQYF.

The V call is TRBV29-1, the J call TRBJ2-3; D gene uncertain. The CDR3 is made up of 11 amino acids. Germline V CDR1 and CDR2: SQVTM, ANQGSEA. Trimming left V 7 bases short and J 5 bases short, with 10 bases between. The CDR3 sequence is CSAFVGDTQYF. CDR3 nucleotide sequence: TGCAGCGCCTTCGTTGGAGATACGCAGTATTTT.

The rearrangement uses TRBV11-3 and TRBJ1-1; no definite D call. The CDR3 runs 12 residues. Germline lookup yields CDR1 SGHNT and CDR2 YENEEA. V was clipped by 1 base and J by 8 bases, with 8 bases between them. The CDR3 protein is CASSLGGGEAFF. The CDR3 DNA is TGTGCCAGCAGCTTAGGGGGTGGGGAAGCTTTCTTT.

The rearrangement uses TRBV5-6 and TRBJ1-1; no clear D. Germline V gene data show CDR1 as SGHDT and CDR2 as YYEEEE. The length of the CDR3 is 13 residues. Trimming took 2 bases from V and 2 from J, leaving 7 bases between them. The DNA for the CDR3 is TGTGCCAGCAGCTTCGGGAGTAACACTGAAGCTTTCTTT. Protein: CASSFGSNTEAFF.

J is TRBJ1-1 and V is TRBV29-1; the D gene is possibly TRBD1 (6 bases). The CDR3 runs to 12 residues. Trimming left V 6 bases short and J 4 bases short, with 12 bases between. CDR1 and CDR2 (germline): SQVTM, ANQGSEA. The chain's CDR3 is CSVRTAGTEAFF. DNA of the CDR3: TGCAGCGTCCGGACAGCTGGCACTGAAGCTTTCTTT.

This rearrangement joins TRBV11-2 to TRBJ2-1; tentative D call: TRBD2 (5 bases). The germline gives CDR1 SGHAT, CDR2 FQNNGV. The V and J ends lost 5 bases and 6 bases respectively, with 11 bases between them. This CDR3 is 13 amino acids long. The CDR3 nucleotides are TGTGCCAGCAGCGCGGACTTTTCCAATGAGCAGTTCTTC. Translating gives CASSADFSNEQFF.

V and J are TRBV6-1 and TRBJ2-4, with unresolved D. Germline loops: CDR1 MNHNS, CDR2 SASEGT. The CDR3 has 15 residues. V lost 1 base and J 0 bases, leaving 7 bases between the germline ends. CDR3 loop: CASSEGSLAKNIQYF. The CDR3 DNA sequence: TGTGCCAGCAGTGAAGGCAGTTTAGCCAAAAACATTCAGTACTTC.

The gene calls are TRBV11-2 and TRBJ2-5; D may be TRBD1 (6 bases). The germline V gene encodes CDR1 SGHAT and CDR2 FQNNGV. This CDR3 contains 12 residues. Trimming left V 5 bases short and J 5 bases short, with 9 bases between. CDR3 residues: CASSQGYETQYF. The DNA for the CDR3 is TGTGCCAGCAGCCAGGGGTATGAGACCCAGTACTTC.

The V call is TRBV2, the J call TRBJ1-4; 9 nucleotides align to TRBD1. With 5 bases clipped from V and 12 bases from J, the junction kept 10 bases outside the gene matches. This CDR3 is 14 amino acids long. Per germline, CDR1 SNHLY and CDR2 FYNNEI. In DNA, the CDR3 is TGTGCCAGCAGTCCGGGACAGGGTCTTTGGGAACTGTTTTTT. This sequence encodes CASSPGQGLWELFF.

In DNA, the CDR3 is TGTGCCAGCAGGGAAACAGGGGCCACAGATACGCAGTATTTT. It specifies CASRETGATDTQYF. This chain links TRBV5-6 with TRBJ2-3; TRBD1 matches 7 bases. This CDR3 region has 14 residues. V trimming: 5 bases; J trimming: 2 bases; junction bases outside the gene matches: 5. CDR1 and CDR2 from the germline V gene are SGHDT and YYEEEE.

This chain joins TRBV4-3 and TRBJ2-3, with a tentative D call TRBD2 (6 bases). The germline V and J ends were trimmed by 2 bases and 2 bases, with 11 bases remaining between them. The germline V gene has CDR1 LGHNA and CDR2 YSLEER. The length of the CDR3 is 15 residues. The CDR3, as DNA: TGCGCCAGCAGCCAATTTAGCGGTCCCACAGATACGCAGTATTTT. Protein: CASSQFSGPTDTQYF.

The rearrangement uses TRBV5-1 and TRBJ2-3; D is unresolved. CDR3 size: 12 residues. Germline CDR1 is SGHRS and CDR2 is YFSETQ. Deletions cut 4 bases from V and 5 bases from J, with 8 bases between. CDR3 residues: CASSVTLDTQYF. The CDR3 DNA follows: TGCGCCAGCAGCGTGACCCTAGATACGCAGTATTTT.

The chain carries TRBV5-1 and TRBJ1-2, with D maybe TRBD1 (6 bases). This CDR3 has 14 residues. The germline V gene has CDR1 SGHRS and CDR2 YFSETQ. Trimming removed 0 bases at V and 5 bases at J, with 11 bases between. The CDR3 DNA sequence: TGCGCCAGCAGCTTGGATCAGGGGTATTATGGCTACACCTTC. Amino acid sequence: CASSLDQGYYGYTF.

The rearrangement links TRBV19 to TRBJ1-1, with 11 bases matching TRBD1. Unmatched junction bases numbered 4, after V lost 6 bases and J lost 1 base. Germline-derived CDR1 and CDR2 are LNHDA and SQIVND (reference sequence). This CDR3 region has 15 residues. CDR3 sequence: CASRDRGHKNTEAFF. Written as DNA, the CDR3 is TGTGCCAGTAGGGACAGGGGGCATAAGAACACTGAAGCTTTCTTT.

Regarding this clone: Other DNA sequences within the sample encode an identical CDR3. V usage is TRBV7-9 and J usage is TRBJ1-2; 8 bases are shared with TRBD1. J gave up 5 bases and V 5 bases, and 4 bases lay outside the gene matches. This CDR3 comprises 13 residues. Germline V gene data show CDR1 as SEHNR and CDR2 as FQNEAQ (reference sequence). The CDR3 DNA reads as TGTGCCAGCAGCCAAGGACAGGGATATGGCTACACCTTC. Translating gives CASSQGQGYGYTF.

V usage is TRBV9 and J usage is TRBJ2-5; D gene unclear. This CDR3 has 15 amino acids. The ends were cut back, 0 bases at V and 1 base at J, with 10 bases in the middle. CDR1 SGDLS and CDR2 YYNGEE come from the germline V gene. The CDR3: CASSVDSMPQETQYF. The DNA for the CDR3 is TGTGCCAGCAGCGTAGACTCTATGCCCCAAGAGACCCAGTACTTC. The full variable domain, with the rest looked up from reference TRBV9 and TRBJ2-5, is DSGVTQTPKHLITATGQRVTLRCSPRSGDLSVYWYQQSLDQGLQFLIQYYNGEERAKGNILERFSAQQFPDLHSELNLSSLELGDSALYFCASSVDSMPQETQYFGPGTRLLVL.

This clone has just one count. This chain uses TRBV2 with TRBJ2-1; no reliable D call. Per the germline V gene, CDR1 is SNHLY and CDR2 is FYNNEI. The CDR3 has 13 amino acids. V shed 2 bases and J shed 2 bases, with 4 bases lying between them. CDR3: CASSERTYNEQFF. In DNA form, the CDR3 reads TGTGCCAGCAGTGAAAGGACCTACAATGAGCAGTTCTTC.

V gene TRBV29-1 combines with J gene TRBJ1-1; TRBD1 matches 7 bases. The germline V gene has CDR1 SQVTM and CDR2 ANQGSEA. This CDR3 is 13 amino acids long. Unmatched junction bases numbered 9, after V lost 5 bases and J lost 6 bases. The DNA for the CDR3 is TGCAGCGTTCGGGAAGGGGGCAAATCTGAAGCTTTCTTT. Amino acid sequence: CSVREGGKSEAFF.

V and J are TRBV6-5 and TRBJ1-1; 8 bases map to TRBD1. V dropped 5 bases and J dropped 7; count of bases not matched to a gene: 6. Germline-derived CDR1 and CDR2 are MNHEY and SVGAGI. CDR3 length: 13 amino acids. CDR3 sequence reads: CASSPWTGYEAFF. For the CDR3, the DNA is TGTGCCAGCAGTCCATGGACAGGGTATGAAGCTTTCTTT.